Here is one T cell receptor (beta chain) with its context. Enrolled through a virtual design, the participants were between roughly 18 and 90 years of age and came from about two dozen US areas. The sample is drawn from a study of blood T cell repertoires in COVID-19. Overall study: Italy, Spain and the United States were the sources of the convalescent and acute COVID-19 samples. The analysed material was cDNA or gDNA that came from T cells, B-cell-depleted T cells, or PBMCs.

Authors' processing steps: Estimates of nucleated cell counts were drawn from the amplification of reference gene primers. Some clones are missing from TCRdb's copy, which holds only in-frame ones; the method was immunoSEQ multiplex PCR. That table supplies the V and J calls and clone size; D and trimming were determined from the DNA. The sample includes 350,000 to 550,000 clones, 70% to 90% seen only once; the top ten take about 2.1%. This CDR3 is 15 amino acids long. Trimming at V came to 3 bases and at J to 4 bases, leaving 6 bases not matched to a gene. Germline V CDR1 and CDR2: MNHEY, SMNVEV (reference sequence).

The clonotype originates from a woman between 18 and 29 years old with acute COVID-19. Sequencing used PBMCs or T cells enriched from blood (not recorded which). The chain joins TRBV27 to TRBJ2-3; 8 bases align to TRBD1. The CDR3 region is CASSFGDRMPDTQYF. In nucleotides, the CDR3 is TGTGCCAGCAGTTTTGGGGACAGGATGCCAGATACGCAGTATTTT.